This T cell receptor beta chain originates from a study of blood T cell repertoires in COVID-19. V trimming: 3 bases; J trimming: 6 bases; junction bases outside the gene matches: 4. CDR1 and CDR2 from the germline V gene are KGHSH and LQKENI. This CDR3 is 15 amino acids long. Produced via immunoSEQ multiplex PCR; TCRdb's table is partial and in-frame only. The data contain about 130,000 clones, around 88% of them singletons. This clonotype was sampled from a woman aged 45-60 years who had recovered from COVID-19. The chain uses TRBV18 and TRBJ2-3, with 12 positions matching TRBD2. Sequencing input: PBMCs or T cells enriched from blood (not recorded which). CDR3 nucleotide sequence: TGTGCCAGCTCACCCATACTAGCGGGGGGTGATACGCAGTATTTT. It yields the protein CASSPILAGGDTQYF.